These 29 T cell receptor beta chains were sequenced from one sample in a study of cytomegalovirus exposure and HLA in healthy donors. With 60 Vbeta and 13 Jbeta primers, the PCR was carried out. The repertoire was sequenced with immunoSEQ multiplex PCR; TCRdb's copy has only in-frame clones and lacks some. Of 160,000 or so clones listed, over 60% are singletons. The sequencing sample was made of PBMCs. Receptors originate from a woman aged 30 to 39 in good health and CMV-seronegative.

This clone was observed a handful of times. V is TRBV5-1 and J is TRBJ2-2; 10 bases agree with TRBD1. Trimming took 7 bases from V and 6 from J; bases not matched to a gene: 6. Germline CDR1 SGHRS, CDR2 YFSETQ. CDR3 length equals 14 residues. Written as DNA, the CDR3 is TGCGCCAGCGGGACAGGGGAAAGGCCCGGGGAGCTGTTTTTT. It yields the protein CASGTGERPGELFF. Using reference TRBV5-1 and TRBJ2-2 for the parts outside the CDR3, the full variable domain is KAGVTQTPRYLIKTRGQQVTLSCSPISGHRSVSWYQQTPGQGLQFLFEYFSETQRNKGNFPGRFSGRQFSNSRSEMNVSTLELGDSALYLCASGTGERPGELFFGEGSRLTVL.

The chain combines TRBV2 with TRBJ1-3, with D perhaps matching TRBD1 (6 bases). Between the trimmed V and J ends, which lost 6 bases and 0 bases, there was a span of 9 bases. This CDR3 has 14 amino acids. The germline V gene has CDR1 SNHLY and CDR2 FYNNEI. Here the CDR3 reads CASRGHFSGNTIYF. CDR3 bases: TGTGCCAGCAGGGGACACTTCTCTGGAAACACCATATATTTT.

In DNA form, the CDR3 reads TGTGCCAGCAGCCCCTTGGGGGCTTATGGCTACACCTTC. It is translated as CASSPLGAYGYTF. This rearrangement joins TRBV7-9 to TRBJ1-2; D might be TRBD1 (6 bases). The V gene lost 5 bases and the J gene lost 5 bases, with 12 bases spanning the gap. Germline V CDR1 and CDR2: SEHNR, FQNEAQ (reference sequence). The CDR3 is 13 residues long.

This clone was recorded only once. The rearrangement joins TRBV6-6 to TRBJ1-2; D not resolved. Germline CDR1 reads MNHNY; CDR2 reads SVGAGI (reference sequence). The CDR3 loop spans 12 amino acids. V was trimmed by 5 bases and J by 8 bases, leaving 12 bases between them. The CDR3 nucleotides are TGTGCCAGCAGTCCCCCCGAGGTCGGCTACACCTTC. Amino acid sequence: CASSPPEVGYTF.

This chain connects TRBV6-5 to TRBJ1-2; 7 positions match TRBD1. V was pared by 0 bases and J by 6 bases, with 4 bases of the junction left unmatched. This CDR3 spans 14 amino acids. Germline-derived CDR1 and CDR2 are MNHEY and SVGAGI. The CDR3 region is CASSYSDRVNGYTF. The DNA for the CDR3 is TGTGCCAGCAGTTACTCCGACAGGGTTAATGGCTACACCTTC.

The genes are TRBV7-2 and TRBJ2-7, with unresolved D. The germline V gene has CDR1 SGHTA and CDR2 FQGNSA. This CDR3 is 16 amino acids long. Trimming took 1 base from V and 0 from J, leaving 13 bases between them. This CDR3 reads CASSLERQNPSYEQYF. The CDR3 bases are TGTGCCAGCAGCTTAGAGAGGCAGAACCCCTCCTACGAGCAGTACTTC.

The rearrangement uses TRBV7-9 and TRBJ2-7, with TRBD1 as a possible D gene (6 bases). Germline assignment: CDR1 SEHNR and CDR2 FQNEAQ (reference sequence). Trimming shortened V by 1 base and J by 5 bases, and 9 bases separated the two germline ends. The CDR3 contains 13 residues. The CDR3 DNA follows: TGTGCCAGCAGCTTAGTACAGGGTCACGAGCAGTACTTC. Amino acid sequence: CASSLVQGHEQYF.

The gene calls are TRBV7-2 and TRBJ2-4; weak D call: TRBD1 (6 bases). The CDR3 runs to 14 residues. With 5 bases removed from V and 4 bases from J, the gap between germline ends came to 12 bases. CDR1 is SGHTA, CDR2 FQGNSA, per germline. CDR3 in amino acids: CASSLYGQKNIQYF. The CDR3 DNA follows: TGTGCCAGCAGCCTCTATGGACAGAAAAACATTCAGTACTTC.

The V call is TRBV5-1, the J call TRBJ2-1; 12 nucleotides match TRBD2. The CDR3 extends over 18 amino acids. Germline values: CDR1 SGHRS, CDR2 YFSETQ. V trimming: 3 bases; J trimming: 6 bases; junction bases outside the gene matches: 13. The CDR3 is CASSSPLPLAGGRNEQFF. The DNA of the CDR3 is TGCGCCAGCAGCTCCCCCCTCCCCCTAGCGGGGGGGCGCAATGAGCAGTTCTTC.

The chain employs TRBV30 and TRBJ2-2; TRBD1 matches 11 bases. The CDR3 is made up of 12 amino acids. Germline V gives CDR1 GTSNPN, CDR2 SVGIG (reference sequence). J gave up 7 bases and V 8 bases, and 3 bases lay outside the gene matches. The CDR3 is CAGQGASGELFF. The CDR3 DNA reads TGTGCCGGACAGGGGGCCAGCGGGGAGCTGTTTTTT.

The chain links TRBV28 to TRBJ2-1, with D maybe TRBD1 (6 bases). The CDR3 runs to 17 residues. Trimming took off 2 bases at V and 0 bases at J, with 14 bases between the two ends. Germline V gene sequence: CDR1 MDHEN, CDR2 SYDVKM. Here the CDR3 DNA reads TGTGCCAGCAGTTTACCGGGACAAGACTACTCCTACAATGAGCAGTTCTTC. The encoded protein is CASSLPGQDYSYNEQFF.

J is TRBJ2-7 and V is TRBV7-9, with D tentatively TRBD2 (5 bases). The CDR3 is 13 residues long. The germline gives CDR1 SEHNR, CDR2 FQNEAQ (reference sequence). The germline V and J ends were trimmed by 5 bases and 4 bases, with 12 bases remaining between them. The CDR3 region is CASSIRTGYEQYF. The CDR3 nucleotides read TGTGCCAGCAGCATCAGGACTGGATACGAGCAGTACTTC.

This chain links TRBV7-2 with TRBJ2-1; 11 nucleotides agree with TRBD2. Trimming removed 2 bases from V and 5 bases from J; junction bases left unmatched: 5. Germline values: CDR1 SGHTA, CDR2 FQGNSA. The CDR3 extends over 16 amino acids. CDR3 sequence reads: CASSLTPSGRHNEQFF. The CDR3 DNA is TGTGCCAGCAGCTTAACCCCTAGCGGGAGGCACAATGAGCAGTTCTTC. The variable domain in full, completed from reference TRBV7-2 and TRBJ2-1, reads GAGVSQSPSNKVTEKGKDVELRCDPISGHTALYWYRQSLGQGLEFLIYFQGNSAPDKSGLPSDRFSAERTGGSVSTLTIQRTQQEDSAVYLCASSLTPSGRHNEQFFGPGTRLTVL.

V is TRBV13 and J is TRBJ2-3, with D possibly being TRBD2 (5 bases). Trimming left V 5 bases short and J 1 base short, with 10 bases between. The CDR3 extends over 14 amino acids. Per germline, CDR1 PRHDT and CDR2 FYEKMQ (reference sequence). This chain's CDR3 is CASSPEGRTDTQYF. Here the CDR3 DNA reads TGTGCCAGCAGCCCCGAGGGTCGCACAGATACGCAGTATTTT.

V and J are TRBV11-2 and TRBJ1-4; no clear D. V dropped 5 bases and J dropped 5 bases, with 9 bases sitting between them. The CDR3 extends over 13 amino acids. Germline V gene sequence: CDR1 SGHAT, CDR2 FQNNGV. This chain's CDR3 is CASSPRVNEKLFF. In DNA form, the CDR3 reads TGTGCCAGCAGCCCGCGCGTGAATGAAAAACTGTTTTTT.

This clone was recorded only once. This chain links TRBV6-1 with TRBJ2-4; no reliable D call. The CDR3 has 13 residues. CDR1 is MNHNS, CDR2 SASEGT, per germline. Trimming took off 4 bases at V and 9 bases at J, with 13 bases between the two ends. CDR3 loop: CASSAPTWAIQYF. The CDR3 bases are TGTGCCAGCAGTGCCCCAACATGGGCCATTCAGTACTTC.

The V call is TRBV12-5, the J call TRBJ2-7, with TRBD2 identical over 9 bases. With V trimmed by 1 base and J by 5 bases, 3 bases remained unmatched. The length of the CDR3 is 14 residues. Germline V gene data show CDR1 as LGHNT and CDR2 as FRNRAP. For the CDR3, the DNA is TGTGCTAGTGGTTTGGGACTAGCGGTACACGAGCAGTACTTC. Translation gives CASGLGLAVHEQYF.

The gene calls are TRBV5-1 and TRBJ1-2, with D possibly matching TRBD1 (6 bases). Trimming shortened V by 0 bases and J by 8 bases, and 11 bases separated the two germline ends. The CDR3 loop spans 13 amino acids. From germline, CDR1 is SGHRS and CDR2 YFSETQ. The CDR3, as DNA: TGCGCCAGCAGCTTGGCACAGGGAAGCGGCTACACCTTC. Protein product: CASSLAQGSGYTF.

The V call is TRBV30, the J call TRBJ1-3; D uncertain. Germline CDR1 reads GTSNPN; CDR2 reads SVGIG (reference sequence). V shed 2 bases and J shed 1 base, with 6 bases lying between them. The CDR3 totals 13 residues. The CDR3 here is CAWSPLSGNTIYF. The CDR3 DNA reads TGTGCCTGGAGTCCCCTTTCTGGAAACACCATATATTTT.

The rearrangement joins TRBV2 to TRBJ2-5; no definite D call. The CDR3 consists of 13 residues. Between the trimmed V and J ends, which lost 3 bases and 1 base, there was a span of 6 bases. CDR1 is SNHLY, CDR2 FYNNEI, per germline. In DNA form, the CDR3 reads TGTGCCAGCAGTGACACAGCCCAAGAGACCCAGTACTTC. Its translation: CASSDTAQETQYF.

The chain has TRBV5-1 and TRBJ2-4; D is undetermined. Germline CDR1 and CDR2: SGHRS and YFSETQ. The CDR3 runs 16 residues. V was pared by 0 bases and J by 1 base, with 11 bases between. CDR3 protein: CASSLENRWAKNIQYF. In nucleotides, the CDR3 is TGCGCCAGCAGCTTGGAAAACCGGTGGGCCAAAAACATTCAGTACTTC.

V gene TRBV13 combines with J gene TRBJ2-3; D is uncertain. This CDR3 has 13 amino acids. V dropped 2 bases and J dropped 2 bases, with 5 bases sitting between them. Per germline, CDR1 PRHDT and CDR2 FYEKMQ (reference sequence). CDR3 DNA sequence: TGTGCCAGCAGCTTAAGCGTCACAGATACGCAGTATTTT. It encodes CASSLSVTDTQYF.

This sequence joins TRBV9 and TRBJ2-2; 12 nucleotides match TRBD2. The CDR3 totals 17 residues. Germline CDR1 is SGDLS and CDR2 is YYNGEE. The ends lost 4 bases at V and 5 bases at J; junction bases unmatched: 9. CDR3 nucleotides: TGTGCCAGCAGCATAACTAGCGGGGGGTGGTCTACCGGGGAGCTGTTTTTT. Its translation is CASSITSGGWSTGELFF.

This clone turned up a few times. The V gene is TRBV5-1, the J gene TRBJ2-3; a possible D gene is TRBD2 (6 bases). Trimming cost V 0 bases and J 0 bases, with 11 bases left between them. The CDR3 consists of 16 residues. Germline assignment: CDR1 SGHRS and CDR2 YFSETQ. The CDR3 sequence is CASSLAGGASTDTQYF. CDR3 bases: TGCGCCAGCAGCTTGGCCGGGGGAGCTAGCACAGATACGCAGTATTTT.

The chain combines TRBV5-6 with TRBJ2-3; weak D call: TRBD2 (5 bases). Germline assignment: CDR1 SGHDT and CDR2 YYEEEE. This CDR3 has 12 residues. The ends were cut back, 0 bases at V and 10 bases at J, with 9 bases in the middle. This chain's CDR3 is CASSLGRIAQYF. CDR3 in DNA: TGTGCCAGCAGCTTGGGGAGGATTGCGCAGTATTTT.

V gene TRBV19 combines with J gene TRBJ1-5; weak D call: TRBD1 (6 bases). The V end lost 1 base, the J end lost 4 bases, and 11 bases lay between the germline ends. There are 15 residues in the CDR3. CDR1 and CDR2 from the germline V gene are LNHDA and SQIVND (reference sequence). Here the CDR3 DNA reads TGTGCCAGTAGTATAGCAGGGGCGGCGAATCAGCCCCAGCATTTT. This encodes CASSIAGAANQPQHF. Supplemented by reference TRBV19 and TRBJ1-5, the full variable domain reads DGGITQSPKYLFRKEGQNVTLSCEQNLNHDAMYWYRQDPGQGLRLIYYSQIVNDFQKGDIAEGYSVSREKKESFPLTVTSAQKNPTAFYLCASSIAGAANQPQHFGDGTRLSIL.

The CDR3 spells CASRNRGQGKTQYF. The CDR3, as DNA: TGTGCCAGCAGAAACAGGGGGCAGGGAAAGACCCAGTACTTC. The gene calls are TRBV28 and TRBJ2-5, with 9 positions matching TRBD1. Trimming took 6 bases from V and 6 from J; bases not matched to a gene: 8. CDR1 and CDR2 (germline): MDHEN, SYDVKM. The CDR3 is 14 amino acids. Full variable domain (rest looked up from reference TRBV28 and TRBJ2-5): DVKVTQSSRYLVKRTGEKVFLECVQDMDHENMFWYRQDPGLGLRLIYFSYDVKMKEKGDIPEGYSVSREKKERFSLILESASTNQTSMYLCASRNRGQGKTQYFGPGTRLLVL.

The chain employs TRBV5-6 and TRBJ2-1, with TRBD1 matching 7 bases. There are 12 residues in the CDR3. V gave up 4 bases and J gave up 7 bases; unmatched junction bases: 2. Germline lookup yields CDR1 SGHDT and CDR2 YYEEEE. The CDR3 bases are TGTGCCAGCAGCCCGACAGGGAATGAGCAGTTCTTC. This translates into CASSPTGNEQFF.

The J gene is TRBJ1-5, the V gene TRBV10-3, with 7 bases aligning to TRBD1. CDR3 length: 15 amino acids. The junction had 12 bases not matched to a gene; V was cut back by 3 bases and J by 10 bases. Germline V gene lookup returns CDR1 ENHRY and CDR2 SYGVKD. The chain's CDR3 is CAISDWDSNISPQHF. The CDR3 nucleotides are TGTGCCATCAGTGACTGGGACAGCAATATCAGCCCCCAGCATTTT.